This TCR beta chain emerged from a study of T cell repertoires in aging, cancer and after chemotherapy. Study-wide background: Donor ages fell into six groups from 30 or younger up to 70 or older. Chronic lymphocytic leukemia patients on fludarabine- or bendamustine-based regimens gave paired samples before and after chemotherapy. The study, taken as a whole, reports: Untreated cancer patients had significantly lower blood TCR diversity than age-matched healthy donors.

TCR beta rearrangements were amplified from peripheral blood genomic DNA. Germline V lookup: CDR1 MNHEY, CDR2 SMNVEV (reference sequence). Between the trimmed V and J ends, which lost 2 bases and 11 bases, there was a span of 15 bases. CDR3 length equals 13 residues. This clonotype showed up just a few times. Its antigen remains unidentified. A mixed TRB-A/B primer pool amplified rearranged TRB by multiplex touch-down PCR. TCRdb reanalysed the multiplex PCR reads using MiXCR and keeps one entry per CDR3 protein. The data hold about 5,800 distinct CDR3 sequences, with 23% observed a single time. The chain recombines TRBV27 with TRBJ1-2, with D possibly TRBD1 on 6 matching bases. This TCR was sampled from a human donor with a blood cancer. Source material: blood. The CDR3 loop reads CASSLGFGQGYTF. The CDR3 DNA follows: TGTGCCAGCAGTTTAGGATTCGGCCAGGGGTACACCTTC.